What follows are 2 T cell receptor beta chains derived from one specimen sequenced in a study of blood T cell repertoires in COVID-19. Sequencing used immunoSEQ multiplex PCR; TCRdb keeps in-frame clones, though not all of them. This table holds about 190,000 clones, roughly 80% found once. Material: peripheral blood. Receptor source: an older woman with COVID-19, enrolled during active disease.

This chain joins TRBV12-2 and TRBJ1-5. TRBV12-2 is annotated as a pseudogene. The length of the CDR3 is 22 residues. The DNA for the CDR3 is TGTGCAAGTCGCTTAGCGGGGGGTGGAGACAGACCACTATTATATAGCAATCAGCCCCAGCATTTT. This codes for CASRLAGGGDRPLLYSNQPQHF.

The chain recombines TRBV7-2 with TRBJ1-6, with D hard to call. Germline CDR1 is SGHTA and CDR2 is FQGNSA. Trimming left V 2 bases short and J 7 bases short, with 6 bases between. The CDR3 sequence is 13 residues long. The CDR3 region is CASSLTGNSPLHF. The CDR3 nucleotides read TGTGCCAGCAGCTTAACGGGGAATTCACCCCTCCACTTT.